This T cell receptor (beta chain) originates from a study of blood T cell repertoires in COVID-19. Study at large: Material from acute and convalescent COVID-19 was sourced from the United States, Italy and Spain. T cells, B-cell-depleted T cells, or PBMCs supplied cDNA or gDNA.

The V gene's germline CDR1 is MNHEY and CDR2 SVGAGI. The CDR3 consists of 15 residues. V was pared by 2 bases and J by 4 bases, with 11 bases between. Clinical history as reported by participants underpinned cohort assignment. Profiled with immunoSEQ multiplex PCR; TCRdb holds only in-frame clones, not every one. The sample includes around 300,000 clones, 88% seen only once; the top ten take approximately 1%. The chain combines TRBV6-5 with TRBJ2-2; D perhaps matches TRBD2 (6 bases). The TCR comes from a woman aged 25 to 39 who had recovered from COVID-19. The sample comprised PBMCs or T cells enriched from blood (not recorded which). The CDR3 loop is CASSYLKEGTGELFF. The CDR3 DNA follows: TGTGCCAGCAGTTACCTGAAGGAGGGCACCGGGGAGCTGTTTTTT.